This T cell receptor beta chain originates from a study of T cells in Graves' hyperthyroidism and ophthalmopathy. The TCR beta CDR3 regions underwent amplification using RNA transcripts as the source. TCR CDR3 regions were first amplified by RT-PCR with HTBI primers. One entry per CDR3 protein, called by TCRdb with MiXCR from the multiplex PCR reads. The data show around 380,000 distinct CDR3 sequences, with roughly 13% seen just once and around 21% held by the top ten. Study findings and constraints: The majority of expanded thyroid clonotypes above 0.001 also appeared in blood.

The CDR3 runs to 15 residues. Germline CDR1 reads SNHLY; CDR2 reads FYNNEI. The V and J ends lost 5 bases and 0 bases, in that order; junction bases with no gene match: 5. Clinical symptoms, serum thyroxine, TRAb, thyroid ultrasound and orbital computed tomography informed diagnoses. This clonotype occurred many times. Its antigen is as yet unknown. The sequence was collected from a man aged 25-45 years with Graves' hyperthyroidism that later progressed to Graves' ophthalmopathy. Sequencing used blood. The chain has TRBV2 and TRBJ2-3; TRBD1 matches 7 bases. The CDR3 coding sequence is TGTGCCAGCAGTACGTCAGGGGGAAGCACAGATACGCAGTATTTT. As protein: CASSTSGGSTDTQYF. Based on the CDR3 plus reference TRBV2 and TRBJ2-3, the full variable domain is EPEVTQTPSHQVTQMGQEVILRCVPISNHLYFYWYRQILGQKVEFLVSFYNNEISEKSEIFDDQFSVERPDGSNFTLKIRSTKLEDSAMYFCASSTSGGSTDTQYFGPGTRLTVL.